This TCR beta chain was recorded in a study of OX40 agonist ivuxolimab in advanced cancers. Profiled with immunoSEQ multiplex PCR; TCRdb holds only in-frame clones, not every one. The sample records under 70,000 clones, 85% being singletons. Germline V gene lookup returns CDR1 SGDLS and CDR2 YYNGEE. The junction had 8 bases not matched to a gene; V was cut back by 1 base and J by 4 bases. The CDR3 is 18 residues long. The sequence derives from an adult with an advanced solid tumor such as melanoma, head and neck, liver or kidney cancer. This chain uses TRBV9 with TRBJ2-5, with 15 bases that match TRBD2. The sequencing here drew on CD4+ or CD8+ T cells sorted from blood, taken in a trial of the OX40 agonist ivuxolimab. In DNA, the CDR3 is TGTGCCAGCAGCGTAAATGCAAGGACTAGCGGGGGGGCAGAGACCCAGTACTTC. This encodes CASSVNARTSGGAETQYF.